This TCR beta chain was documented in a study of shared clonotypes between healthy human individuals. Study as a whole: CD8 memory received one plate per donor, CD8 naive two, CD4 memory three and CD4 naive three. Study-wide findings and caveats: Tissues were not sampled, only blood, and their repertoires likely differ.

Positive CCR7 selection of CD45RO-negative cells yielded the naive CD8 cells, and terminally differentiated effector memory CD45RA+ cells were excluded. The donor cohort consisted entirely of Caucasian adults residing in Nashville, Tennessee. Some clones are missing from TCRdb's copy, which holds only in-frame ones; the method was immunoSEQ multiplex PCR. The table includes 2 million or so clones, over 85% detected once. Details on this clone: Antigen: not known.

The CDR3 has 15 amino acids. Germline V gene sequence: CDR1 WSHSY, CDR2 SAAADI. Trimming removed 8 bases at V and 6 bases at J, with 20 bases between. V and J are TRBV10-2 and TRBJ1-5; no firm D call. This receptor was taken from a man younger than 35 in good health. The specimen was naive CD8+ T cells sorted from blood. CDR3 in amino acids: CASFLTSPWCQPQHF. The CDR3 DNA sequence: TGCGCCAGCTTCTTGACATCACCATGGTGTCAGCCCCAGCATTTT.